This T cell receptor (beta chain) derives from a study of long-term antiretroviral therapy in people with HIV. Survey-level immunoSEQ v3.0 assays were run. Generated by immunoSEQ multiplex PCR, the TCRdb table keeps only in-frame clones and is missing some. The profile shows approximately 28,000 clones, more than 75% of them singletons. The germline gives CDR1 MDHEN, CDR2 SYDVKM. The CDR3 consists of 15 residues. V gave up 2 bases and J gave up 3 bases; unmatched junction bases: 3. General study results and limits: Blood specimens, gathered between the mid-2000s and the late 2010s, were possibly obtained under older ART regimens.

With respect to this clone: Its antigen is as yet unknown.

People in the study who had HIV all got their treatment in the United States. The chain couples TRBV28 to TRBJ1-5; 8 nucleotides match TRBD1. The TCR was taken from a man aged 50-59 years with HIV. Specimen: unsorted PBMCs, collected 2 years after starting antiretroviral therapy. CDR3 DNA sequence: TGTGCCAGCAGTTTAGGACAGGGTCTCAATCAGCCCCAGCATTTT. Translated, it gives CASSLGQGLNQPQHF.